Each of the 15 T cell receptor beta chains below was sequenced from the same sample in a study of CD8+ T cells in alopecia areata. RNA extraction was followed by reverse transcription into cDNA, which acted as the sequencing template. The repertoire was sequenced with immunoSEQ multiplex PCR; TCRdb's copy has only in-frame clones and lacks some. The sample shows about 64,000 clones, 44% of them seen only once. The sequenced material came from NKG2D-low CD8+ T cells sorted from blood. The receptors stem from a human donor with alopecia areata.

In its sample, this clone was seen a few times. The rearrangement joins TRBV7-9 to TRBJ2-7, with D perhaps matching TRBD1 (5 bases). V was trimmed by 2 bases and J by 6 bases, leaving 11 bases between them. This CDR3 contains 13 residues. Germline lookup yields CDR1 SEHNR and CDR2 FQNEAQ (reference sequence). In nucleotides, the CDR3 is TGTGCCAGCAGCTTACGACAGTCCCCCGAGCAGTACTTC. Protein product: CASSLRQSPEQYF.

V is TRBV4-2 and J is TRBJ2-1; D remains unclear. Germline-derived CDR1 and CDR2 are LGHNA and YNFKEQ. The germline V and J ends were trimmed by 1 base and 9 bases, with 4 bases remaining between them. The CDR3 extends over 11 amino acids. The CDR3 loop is CASSQGTEQFF. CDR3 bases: TGTGCCAGCAGCCAAGGTACTGAGCAGTTCTTC.

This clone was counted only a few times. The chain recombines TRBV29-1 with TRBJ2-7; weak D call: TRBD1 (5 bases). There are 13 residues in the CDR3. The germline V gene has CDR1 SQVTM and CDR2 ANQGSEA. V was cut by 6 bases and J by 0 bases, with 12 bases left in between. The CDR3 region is CSVRAADSYEQYF. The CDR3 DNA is TGCAGCGTCAGGGCGGCGGACTCCTACGAGCAGTACTTC.

CDR3 nucleotide sequence: TGTGCCAGCAGTTTAGGCCCTCCCTCCTACGAGCAGTACTTC. It codes for CASSLGPPSYEQYF. The chain combines TRBV27 with TRBJ2-7; no reliable D call. The CDR3 spans 14 residues. Per germline, CDR1 MNHEY and CDR2 SMNVEV (reference sequence). V gave up 2 bases and J gave up 0 bases, with 8 bases separating them.

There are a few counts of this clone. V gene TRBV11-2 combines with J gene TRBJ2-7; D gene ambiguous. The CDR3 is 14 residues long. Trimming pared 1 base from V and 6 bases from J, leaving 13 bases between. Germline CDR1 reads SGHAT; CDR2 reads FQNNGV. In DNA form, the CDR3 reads TGTGCCAGCAGCTTAGTTTTAGTCGACCCCGAGCAGTACTTC. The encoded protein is CASSLVLVDPEQYF.

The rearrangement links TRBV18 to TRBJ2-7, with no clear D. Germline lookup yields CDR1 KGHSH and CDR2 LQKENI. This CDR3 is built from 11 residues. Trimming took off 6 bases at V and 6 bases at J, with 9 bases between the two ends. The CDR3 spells CASSLFVEQYF. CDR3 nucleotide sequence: TGTGCCAGCTCCCTCTTTGTCGAGCAGTACTTC.

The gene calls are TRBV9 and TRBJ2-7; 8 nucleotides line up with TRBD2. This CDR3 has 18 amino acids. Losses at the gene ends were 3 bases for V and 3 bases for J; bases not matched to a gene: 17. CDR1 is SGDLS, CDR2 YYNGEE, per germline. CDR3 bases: TGTGCCAGCAGCGGTGGACTAGCTACATCTTCGGGCTTCTACGAGCAGTACTTC. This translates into CASSGGLATSSGFYEQYF.

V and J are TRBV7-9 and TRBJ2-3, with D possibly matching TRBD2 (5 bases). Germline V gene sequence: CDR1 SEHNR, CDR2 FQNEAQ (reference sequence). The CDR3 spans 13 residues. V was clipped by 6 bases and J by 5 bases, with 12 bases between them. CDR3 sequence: CASRRVSEDTQYF. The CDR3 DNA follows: TGTGCCAGCAGGAGGGTCTCCGAAGATACGCAGTATTTT.

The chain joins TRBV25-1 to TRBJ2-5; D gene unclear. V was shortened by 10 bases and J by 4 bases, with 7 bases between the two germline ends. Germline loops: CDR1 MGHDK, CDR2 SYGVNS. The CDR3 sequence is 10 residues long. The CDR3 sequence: CATVRETQYF. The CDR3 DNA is TGTGCCACCGTCCGAGAGACCCAGTACTTC.

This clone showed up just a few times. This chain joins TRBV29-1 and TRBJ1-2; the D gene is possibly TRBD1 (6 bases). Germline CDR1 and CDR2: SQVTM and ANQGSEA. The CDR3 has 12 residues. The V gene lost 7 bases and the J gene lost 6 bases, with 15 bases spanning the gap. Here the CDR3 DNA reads TGCAGCGCCCAGGGGCGGACGGATGGCTACACCTTC. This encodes CSAQGRTDGYTF.

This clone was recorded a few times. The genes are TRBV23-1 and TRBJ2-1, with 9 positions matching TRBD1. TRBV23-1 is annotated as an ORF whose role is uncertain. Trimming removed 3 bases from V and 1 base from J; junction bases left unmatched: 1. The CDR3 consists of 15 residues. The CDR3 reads CASSQGQGSYNEQFF. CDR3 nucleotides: TGCGCCAGCAGTCAGGGACAGGGATCCTACAATGAGCAGTTCTTC.

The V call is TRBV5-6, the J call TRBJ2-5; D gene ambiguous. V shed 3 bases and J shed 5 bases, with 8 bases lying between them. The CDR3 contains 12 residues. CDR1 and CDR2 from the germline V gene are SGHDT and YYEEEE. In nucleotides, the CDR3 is TGTGCCAGCAGCTGGGCCGGGGAGACCCAGTACTTC. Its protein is CASSWAGETQYF.

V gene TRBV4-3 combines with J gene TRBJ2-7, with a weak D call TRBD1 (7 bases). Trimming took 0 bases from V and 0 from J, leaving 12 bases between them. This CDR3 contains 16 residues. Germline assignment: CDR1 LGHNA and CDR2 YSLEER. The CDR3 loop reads CASSQDGGQISYEQYF. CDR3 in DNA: TGCGCCAGCAGCCAAGACGGGGGACAGATCTCCTACGAGCAGTACTTC.

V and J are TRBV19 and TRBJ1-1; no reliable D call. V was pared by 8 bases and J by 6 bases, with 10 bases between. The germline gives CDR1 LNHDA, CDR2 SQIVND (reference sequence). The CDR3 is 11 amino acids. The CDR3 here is CASWYAAEAFF. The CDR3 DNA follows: TGTGCCAGTTGGTATGCCGCTGAAGCTTTCTTT. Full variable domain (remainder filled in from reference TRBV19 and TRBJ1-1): DGGITQSPKYLFRKEGQNVTLSCEQNLNHDAMYWYRQDPGQGLRLIYYSQIVNDFQKGDIAEGYSVSREKKESFPLTVTSAQKNPTAFYLCASWYAAEAFFGQGTRLTVV.

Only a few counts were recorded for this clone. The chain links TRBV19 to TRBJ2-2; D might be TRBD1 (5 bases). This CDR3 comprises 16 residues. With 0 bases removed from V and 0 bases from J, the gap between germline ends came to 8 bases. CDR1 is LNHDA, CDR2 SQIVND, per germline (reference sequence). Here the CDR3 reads CASSIEAGSNTGELFF. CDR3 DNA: TGTGCCAGTAGTATAGAGGCAGGGTCGAACACCGGGGAGCTGTTTTTT.